The text below deals with one T cell receptor beta chain. This specimen belongs to a study of identical twins. V shed 9 bases, J shed 6 bases, and the junction held 7 bases outside the gene matches. Looked up from germline, CDR1 is MNHNS and CDR2 is SASEGT. This CDR3 is built from 13 residues. One entry per CDR3 protein results from TCRdb running MiXCR on the 5' RACE reads. The sample carries 260,000 or so distinct CDR3 sequences, approximately 7.9% recorded once. This same sample was also taken into another study, of yellow fever vaccine responses in identical twins.

The source of this sequence is a woman under 30 in good health. The chain links TRBV6-1 to TRBJ2-2; TRBD2 matches 7 bases. Sequenced material: CD8+ T cells sorted from blood. The CDR3 here is CASHGGDSGELFF. CDR3 DNA sequence: TGTGCCAGTCATGGGGGGGACTCCGGGGAGCTGTTTTTT.